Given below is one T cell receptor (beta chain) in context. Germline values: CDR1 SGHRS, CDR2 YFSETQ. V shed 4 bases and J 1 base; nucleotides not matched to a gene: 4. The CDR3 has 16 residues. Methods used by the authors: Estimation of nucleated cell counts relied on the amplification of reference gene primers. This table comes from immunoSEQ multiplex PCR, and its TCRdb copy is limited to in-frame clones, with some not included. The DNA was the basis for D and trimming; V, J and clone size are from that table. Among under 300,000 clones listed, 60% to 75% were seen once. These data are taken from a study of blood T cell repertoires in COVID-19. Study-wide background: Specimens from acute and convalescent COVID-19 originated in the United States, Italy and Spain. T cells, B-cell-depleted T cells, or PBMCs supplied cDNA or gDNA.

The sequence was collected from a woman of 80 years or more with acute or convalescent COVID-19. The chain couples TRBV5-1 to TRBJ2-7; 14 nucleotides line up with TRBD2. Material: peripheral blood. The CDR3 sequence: CASSQTSGGASYEQYF. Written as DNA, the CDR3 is TGCGCCAGCAGCCAGACTAGCGGGGGGGCTTCCTACGAGCAGTACTTC.